These 20 T cell receptor beta chains were all obtained from the same sample, sequenced in a study of post-analysis software for immune sequencing data. General study points: Patients used roughly five TRBV segments, including TRBV5-6, TRBV5-1 and TRBV20-1, more often than controls.

No antigen is known for these receptors. The TCR beta cDNA libraries contained unique molecular identifiers. From the PCR reads, TCRdb called clonotypes with MiXCR, one entry per CDR3 protein. The sample has over 700,000 distinct CDR3 sequences, 25% to 30% seen once. Material: blood. Receptors originate from a girl aged 10 to 17 with multiple sclerosis.

The sample holds a few counts of this clonotype. The chain joins TRBV5-1 to TRBJ2-1; D uncertain. The CDR3 length is 14 residues. V was shortened by 4 bases and J by 9 bases, with 17 bases between the two germline ends. Per the germline V gene, CDR1 is SGHRS and CDR2 is YFSETQ. Here the CDR3 reads CASSPPDLSGEQFF. The DNA of the CDR3 is TGCGCCAGCAGCCCACCCGACCTCAGTGGTGAGCAGTTCTTC.

V is TRBV7-9 and J is TRBJ2-5; no reliable D call. Germline CDR1 reads SEHNR; CDR2 reads FQNEAQ (reference sequence). Trimming pared 9 bases from V and 6 bases from J, leaving 17 bases between. CDR3 length: 13 amino acids. The CDR3 nucleotides read TGTGCCAGTAGCCGCCCTGCCGGAAAGACCCAGTACTTC. This codes for CASSRPAGKTQYF.

This clonotype was picked up a small number of times. This chain links TRBV28 with TRBJ1-2, with 8 bases aligning to TRBD1. V shed 4 bases and J 8 bases; nucleotides not matched to a gene: 9. CDR1 is MDHEN and CDR2 is SYDVKM in the germline V gene. The CDR3 is made up of 14 amino acids. Written as DNA, the CDR3 is TGTGCCAGCAGTTGGGGGGACAGGAGAGGCGGCTACACCTTC. Protein product: CASSWGDRRGGYTF.

The table lists this clonotype with many counts. The V and J genes are TRBV28 and TRBJ1-2; 8 nucleotides agree with TRBD1. From germline, CDR1 is MDHEN and CDR2 SYDVKM. The V and J ends lost 7 bases and 0 bases, in that order; junction bases with no gene match: 4. The CDR3 sequence is 14 residues long. In DNA form, the CDR3 reads TGTGCCAGCACTCGGACAGGGACTAACTATGGCTACACCTTC. Its translation: CASTRTGTNYGYTF.

This clonotype was counted only a few times. V usage is TRBV9 and J usage is TRBJ2-1; D is possibly TRBD1 or TRBD2 (5 bases each). Between the trimmed V and J ends, which lost 0 bases and 2 bases, there was a span of 12 bases. Germline V CDR1 and CDR2: SGDLS, YYNGEE. The CDR3 loop spans 16 amino acids. The chain's CDR3 is CASSVALGRTYNEQFF. The CDR3 DNA reads as TGTGCCAGCAGCGTAGCTTTGGGACGCACCTACAATGAGCAGTTCTTC.

This chain's CDR3 is CTIDPRRGASYGYTF. CDR3 DNA sequence: TGTACCATCGATCCCCGCCGGGGGGCAAGCTATGGCTACACCTTC. V usage is TRBV28 and J usage is TRBJ1-2, with D perhaps matching TRBD1 (6 bases). The CDR3 extends over 15 amino acids. Germline V gene lookup returns CDR1 MDHEN and CDR2 SYDVKM.

The table lists this clonotype with a few counts. This chain connects TRBV6-2 or TRBV6-3 to TRBJ2-3; weak D call: TRBD1 (5 bases). Germline CDR1 and CDR2: MNHEY and SVGEGT. This CDR3 contains 16 residues. Trimming shortened V by 2 bases and J by 5 bases, and 17 bases separated the two germline ends. This CDR3 is CASSYGWAGYQDTQYF. CDR3 nucleotide sequence: TGTGCCAGCAGTTACGGTTGGGCAGGGTATCAAGATACGCAGTATTTT.

The CDR3 here is CARSRPGDRYEQYF. For the CDR3, the DNA is TGTGCCAGAAGCCGCCCAGGGGATAGGTACGAGCAGTACTTC. This sequence joins TRBV5-6 and TRBJ2-7, with D tentatively TRBD1 (6 bases). CDR3 length: 14 residues. Trimming took 8 bases from V and 4 from J, leaving 19 bases between them. Germline V gives CDR1 SGHDT, CDR2 YYEEEE. Based on the CDR3 plus reference TRBV5-6 and TRBJ2-7, the full variable domain is DAGVTQSPTHLIKTRGQQVTLRCSPKSGHDTVSWYQQALGQGPQFIFQYYEEEERQRGNFPDRFSGHQFPNYSSELNVNALLLGDSALYLCARSRPGDRYEQYFGPGTRLTVT.

This chain links TRBV18 with TRBJ2-7, with D perhaps matching TRBD1 (5 bases). Germline CDR1 KGHSH, CDR2 LQKENI. This CDR3 has 13 residues. The ends were cut back, 5 bases at V and 2 bases at J, with 10 bases in the middle. CDR3 in amino acids: CASSTGLPYEQYF. For the CDR3, the DNA is TGTGCCAGCTCAACAGGCCTCCCCTACGAGCAGTACTTC.

V usage is TRBV24-1 and J usage is TRBJ2-4, with a possible D match to TRBD1 (6 bases). Germline CDR1 KGHDR, CDR2 SFDVKD. This CDR3 contains 15 residues. V lost 4 bases and J lost 4, with 13 bases in between. CDR3 loop: CATSETGTQKNIQYF. The CDR3 DNA sequence: TGTGCCACCAGTGAGACCGGGACACAGAAAAACATTCAGTACTTC.

The table lists this clonotype with a few counts. The chain uses TRBV27 and TRBJ1-4; D is perhaps TRBD1 (6 bases). This CDR3 has 15 amino acids. Trimming cost V 5 bases and J 3 bases, with 13 bases left between them. Looked up from germline, CDR1 is MNHEY and CDR2 is SMNVEV (reference sequence). CDR3 nucleotide sequence: TGTGCCAGCAGTACGCAGGGGTCTGCTAATGAAAAACTGTTTTTT. Amino acid sequence: CASSTQGSANEKLFF.

The chain uses TRBV7-2 and TRBJ2-3; TRBD2 agrees at 15 bases. Germline CDR1 SGHTA, CDR2 FQGNSA. V was pared by 4 bases and J by 1 base, with 6 bases of the junction left unmatched. This CDR3 has 18 amino acids. The CDR3 sequence: CASSWGTSGGPRTDTQYF. In DNA, the CDR3 is TGTGCCAGCAGCTGGGGGACTAGCGGGGGGCCCCGCACAGATACGCAGTATTTT.

This clonotype came up a few times. The chain employs TRBV4-1 and TRBJ2-3; 15 bases are shared with TRBD2. This CDR3 is 20 amino acids long. The V and J ends lost 8 bases and 3 bases, in that order; junction bases with no gene match: 18. Germline lookup yields CDR1 MGHRA and CDR2 YSYEKL. CDR3 bases: TGCGCCAGCTACCGCTGGACTAGCGGGGGGGGATCGGTCTTGACAGATACGCAGTATTTT. This encodes CASYRWTSGGGSVLTDTQYF.

CDR3 nucleotide sequence: TGTGCCAGCAGTTTATCTTCCGACAGGGTGGGGGGGGACGAGCAGTACTTC. Translation gives CASSLSSDRVGGDEQYF. The chain links TRBV28 to TRBJ2-7; perhaps D is TRBD1 or TRBD2 (7 bases each). V was trimmed by 1 base and J by 5 bases, leaving 21 bases between them. The CDR3 has 17 residues. The germline V gene has CDR1 MDHEN and CDR2 SYDVKM. Full variable domain (missing parts from reference TRBV28 and TRBJ2-7): DVKVTQSSRYLVKRTGEKVFLECVQDMDHENMFWYRQDPGLGLRLIYFSYDVKMKEKGDIPEGYSVSREKKERFSLILESASTNQTSMYLCASSLSSDRVGGDEQYFGPGTRLTVT.

This clonotype showed up just a few times. The J gene is TRBJ2-3, the V gene TRBV7-2, with 7 positions matching TRBD2. CDR3 length: 16 amino acids. V lost 5 bases and J lost 2; bases outside the gene matches: 10. Germline CDR1 is SGHTA and CDR2 is FQGNSA. This CDR3 is CASSADRDYYTDTQYF. The DNA for the CDR3 is TGTGCCAGCAGCGCGGACCGGGACTACTACACAGATACGCAGTATTTT.

The V and J genes are TRBV4-1 and TRBJ1-2; D remains ambiguous. The germline V gene has CDR1 MGHRA and CDR2 YSYEKL. The CDR3 covers 11 residues. The V and J ends lost 6 bases and 6 bases respectively, with 8 bases between them. CDR3: CASSVGNGYTF. The CDR3 nucleotides read TGCGCCAGCAGTGTGGGGAATGGCTACACCTTC.

The CDR3 DNA reads TGTGCCAGCAAACAGTCGGGGACCAATCAGCCCCAGCATTTT. Translated: CASKQSGTNQPQHF. This chain joins TRBV3-1 and TRBJ1-5, with D maybe TRBD1 (5 bases). CDR3 length: 14 amino acids. V was cut by 7 bases and J by 3 bases, with 13 bases left in between. Germline V gene lookup returns CDR1 LGHDT and CDR2 YNNKEL (reference sequence).

This clonotype was recorded at least ten times. The chain carries TRBV20-1 and TRBJ2-4, with D perhaps matching TRBD1 or TRBD2 (5 bases each). V was trimmed by 1 base and J by 3 bases, leaving 13 bases between them. The CDR3 has 15 amino acids. CDR1 and CDR2 (germline): DFQATT, SNEGSKA (reference sequence). The CDR3 coding sequence is TGCAGTGCTAGAGTAGGGGACGCCGACAAAAACATTCAGTACTTC. Protein product: CSARVGDADKNIQYF.

The J gene is TRBJ2-1, the V gene TRBV28, with D unclear. The V and J ends lost 10 bases and 10 bases respectively, with 14 bases between them. The CDR3 spans 11 residues. From germline, CDR1 is MDHEN and CDR2 SYDVKM. This CDR3 is CATQLHGEQFF. CDR3 sequence (DNA): TGTGCCACCCAACTTCACGGCGAGCAGTTCTTC. Complete variable domain (other parts from reference TRBV28 and TRBJ2-1): DVKVTQSSRYLVKRTGEKVFLECVQDMDHENMFWYRQDPGLGLRLIYFSYDVKMKEKGDIPEGYSVSREKKERFSLILESASTNQTSMYLCATQLHGEQFFGPGTRLTVL.

This chain uses TRBV29-1 with TRBJ2-7, with 12 bases identical to TRBD1. Losses at the gene ends were 0 bases for V and 3 bases for J; bases not matched to a gene: 6. Germline CDR1 SQVTM, CDR2 ANQGSEA. CDR3 length: 16 amino acids. The DNA of the CDR3 is TGCAGCGTTGAAGATCAAGGGACAGGGGGCTTCTACGAGCAGTACTTC. The encoded protein is CSVEDQGTGGFYEQYF.